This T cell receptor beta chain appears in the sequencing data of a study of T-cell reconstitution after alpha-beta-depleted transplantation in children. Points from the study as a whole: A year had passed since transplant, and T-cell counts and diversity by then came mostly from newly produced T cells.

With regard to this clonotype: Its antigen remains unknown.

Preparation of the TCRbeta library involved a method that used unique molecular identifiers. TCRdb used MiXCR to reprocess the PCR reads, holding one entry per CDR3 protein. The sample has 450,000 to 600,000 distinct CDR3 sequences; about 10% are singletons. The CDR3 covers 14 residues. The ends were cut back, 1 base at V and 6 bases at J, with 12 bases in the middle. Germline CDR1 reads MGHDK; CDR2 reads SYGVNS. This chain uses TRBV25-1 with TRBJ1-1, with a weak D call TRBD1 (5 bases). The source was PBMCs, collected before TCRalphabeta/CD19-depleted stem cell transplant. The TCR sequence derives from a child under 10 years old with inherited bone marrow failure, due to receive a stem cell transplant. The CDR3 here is CASSESLSGAEAFF. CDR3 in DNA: TGTGCCAGCAGTGAATCCTTATCGGGGGCTGAAGCTTTCTTT.